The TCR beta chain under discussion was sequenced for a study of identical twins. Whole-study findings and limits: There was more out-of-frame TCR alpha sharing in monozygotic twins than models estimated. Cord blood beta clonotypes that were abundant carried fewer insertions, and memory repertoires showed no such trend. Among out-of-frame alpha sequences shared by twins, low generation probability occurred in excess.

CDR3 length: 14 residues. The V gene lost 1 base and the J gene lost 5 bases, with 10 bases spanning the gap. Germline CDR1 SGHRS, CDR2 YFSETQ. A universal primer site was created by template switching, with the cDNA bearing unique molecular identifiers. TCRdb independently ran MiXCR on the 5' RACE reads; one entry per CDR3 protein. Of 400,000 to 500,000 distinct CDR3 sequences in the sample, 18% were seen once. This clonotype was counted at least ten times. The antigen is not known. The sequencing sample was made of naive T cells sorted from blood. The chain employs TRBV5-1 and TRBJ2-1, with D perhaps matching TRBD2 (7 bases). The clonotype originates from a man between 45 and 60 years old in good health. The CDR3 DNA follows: TGCGCCAGCAGCTTGTCGGGGGGCCACAATGAGCAGTTCTTC. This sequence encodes CASSLSGGHNEQFF.